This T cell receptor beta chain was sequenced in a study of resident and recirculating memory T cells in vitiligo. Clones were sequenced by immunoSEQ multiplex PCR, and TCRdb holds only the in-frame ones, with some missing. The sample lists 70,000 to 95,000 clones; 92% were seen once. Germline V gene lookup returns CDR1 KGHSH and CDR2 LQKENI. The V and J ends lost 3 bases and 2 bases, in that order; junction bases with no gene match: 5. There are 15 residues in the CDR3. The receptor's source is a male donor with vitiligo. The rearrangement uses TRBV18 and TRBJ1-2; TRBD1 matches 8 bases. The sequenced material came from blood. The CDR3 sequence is CASSPRQGRNYGYTF. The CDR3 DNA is TGTGCCAGCTCACCCCGACAGGGGCGGAACTATGGCTACACCTTC.